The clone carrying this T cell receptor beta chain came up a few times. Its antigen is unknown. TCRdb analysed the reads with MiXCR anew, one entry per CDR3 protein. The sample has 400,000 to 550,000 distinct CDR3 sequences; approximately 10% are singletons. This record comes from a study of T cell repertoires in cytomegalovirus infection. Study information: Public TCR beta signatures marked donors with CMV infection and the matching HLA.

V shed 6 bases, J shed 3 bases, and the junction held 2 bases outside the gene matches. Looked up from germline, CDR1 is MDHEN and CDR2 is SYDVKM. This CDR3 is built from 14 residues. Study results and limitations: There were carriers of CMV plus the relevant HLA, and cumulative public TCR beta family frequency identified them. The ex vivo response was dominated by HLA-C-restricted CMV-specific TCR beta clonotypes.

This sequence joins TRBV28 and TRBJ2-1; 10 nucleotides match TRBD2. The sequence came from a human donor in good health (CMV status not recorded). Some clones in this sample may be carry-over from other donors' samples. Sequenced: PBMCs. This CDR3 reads CASRGLANYNEQFF. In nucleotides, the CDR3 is TGTGCCAGCAGGGGACTAGCGAACTACAATGAGCAGTTCTTC.